This T cell receptor beta chain was documented in a study of long-term antiretroviral therapy in people with HIV. Trimming stripped 4 bases from V and 1 base from J, with 8 bases between. The CDR3 runs to 14 residues. CDR1 is MNHEY and CDR2 is SMNVEV in the germline V gene (reference sequence). As regards this clone: The antigen remains unidentified.

Survey-level immunoSEQ v3.0 assays were run. Profiling relied on immunoSEQ multiplex PCR, and the TCRdb table lists in-frame clones only, not all of them. This sample has 15,000 to 20,000 clones, with around 74% found just once. Everyone in the study who had HIV was treated in the United States. General study results and limits: Versus controls, repertoires in people with HIV had narrower CDR3 length ranges.

This receptor was taken from a man in his late teens or twenties with HIV. The sequences come from unsorted PBMCs, collected at the start of antiretroviral therapy, before treatment. The V call is TRBV27, the J call TRBJ1-3; D gene uncertain. The CDR3 DNA reads TGTGCCAGCAGTTCCGGTCTTTCTGGAAACACCATATATTTT. Translated: CASSSGLSGNTIYF.